This T cell receptor beta chain was identified in a study of blood T cell repertoires in COVID-19 (dated by TCRdb to 2020 to 2022). Background on the whole study: Samples from collaborators originated in the United States, Italy and Spain and spanned both the acute and convalescent phases of COVID-19. The prospective study material was composed of cDNA or gDNA derived from T cells, B-cell-depleted T cells, or PBMCs. Subjects who had been exposed to COVID-19, were actively infected with it, or had recovered from it provided the deeply sampled blood TCRbeta repertoires that made up the dataset. The repertoires were released in a freely available public database intended as a resource for research on the immune response to SARS-CoV-2. The samples were drawn from the first 160 participants of the ongoing ImmuneRACE study and from some 1,300 subjects provided by 6 global collaborators. A de-identified subject ID, COVID-19 status, age in years and sex were almost always included in the sample metadata. Where available, HLA class I and class II types were taken from metadata supplied by the sample provider and were not determined by assay-based typing. What the work shows at the level of the full study, not this receptor alone: Clinical and demographic metadata were provided uncurated, with the amount varying by source and participant.

At one collaborating source in Seattle, patients were enrolled during active infection and were followed longitudinally through the course of disease. Collaborating institutions collected whole blood in K2EDTA tubes following their own protocols. For TCRbeta analysis, collaborators shipped samples in one of three forms: frozen whole blood, isolated PBMCs, or DNA extracted from either of those sample types. According to the germline V gene, CDR1 reads KGHDR and CDR2 reads SFDVKD. V loses 8 bases at its end and J loses 2 bases; junction bases beyond the gene matches: 4. From the cysteine through the phenylalanine, the CDR3 covers 16 amino acids. Here the CDR3 DNA is all that survives: 48 bases in frame from base 1. As concerns this clone: Its antigen is not yet known. No base quality information exists; no much larger clone differs at one position.

TCRbeta CDR3 regions were amplified from genomic DNA using the immunoSEQ Assay, a bias-controlled multiplex PCR. As for the authors' bioinformatics: The number of nucleated cells in each sample was estimated by amplification of reference gene primers within the assay. To quantify the absolute abundance of each unique TCRbeta CDR3 rearrangement, sequence reads were collapsed and filtered. For each sample, productive Simpson clonality was calculated as the square root of Simpson's diversity index across productive rearrangements. TCRdb holds this immuneACCESS table with in-frame rearrangements only. Some clones are missing; in checked studies, unresolved V genes explain under half, and the rest has no known cause. V and J calls plus clone size are reproduced from that table; the DNA served to infer D and trimming. The table for this sample lists hundreds of thousands of clones; 88% of them were counted only once. The ten largest clonotypes hold approximately 10% of the sample.

Sequencing was performed on peripheral blood. The sequence came from a woman younger than 45 with COVID-19, enrolled during active disease. Recombination joined TRBV24-1 with TRBJ2-2; 13 central nucleotides agree with TRBD2. The DNA sequence is TGTGCCACCACAGGGACTAGCGGGATCAACACCGGGGAGCTGTTTTTT. Protein translation: CATTGTSGINTGELFF.